The 9 T cell receptor beta chains below come from one sample, sequenced in a study of T-cell memory formation after mild COVID-19. Each CDR3 protein is one row after TCRdb ran MiXCR on the 5' RACE reads. This sample has over 450,000 distinct CDR3 sequences, with approximately 20% found just once. The specimen was PBMCs or a T cell subset sorted from them (not recorded which). The origin of the receptors is an adult woman who had mild COVID-19 (a few samples of this study predate the infection). Cell type and time point are not known.

This clonotype was seen a handful of times. The chain links TRBV4-2 to TRBJ2-2, with 10 bases aligning to TRBD2. Germline CDR1 is LGHNA and CDR2 is YNFKEQ. V dropped 4 bases and J dropped 3; count of bases not matched to a gene: 8. The CDR3 is 17 amino acids. The CDR3 here is CASSRASGGSDTGELFF. CDR3 DNA sequence: TGTGCCAGCAGCCGGGCTAGCGGGGGATCTGACACCGGGGAGCTGTTTTTT.

The chain links TRBV7-3 to TRBJ2-1; 8 bases line up with TRBD1. This CDR3 has 16 residues. J gave up 2 bases and V 6 bases, and 9 bases lay outside the gene matches. The germline gives CDR1 SGHTA, CDR2 FQGTGA. The CDR3 loop is CASSPMGTGAYNEQFF. CDR3 bases: TGTGCCAGCAGTCCGATGGGGACAGGAGCCTACAATGAGCAGTTCTTC.

The rearrangement links TRBV19 to TRBJ1-5; D call uncertain. The CDR3 extends over 13 amino acids. V was pared by 6 bases and J by 1 base, with 7 bases between. Germline V gene sequence: CDR1 LNHDA, CDR2 SQIVND (reference sequence). In DNA, the CDR3 is TGTGCCAGTAGCCGAGGAAGCAATCAGCCCCAGCATTTT. It yields the protein CASSRGSNQPQHF. Using reference TRBV19 and TRBJ1-5 for the parts outside the CDR3, the full variable domain is DGGITQSPKYLFRKEGQNVTLSCEQNLNHDAMYWYRQDPGQGLRLIYYSQIVNDFQKGDIAEGYSVSREKKESFPLTVTSAQKNPTAFYLCASSRGSNQPQHFGDGTRLSIL.

The chain joins TRBV5-7 to TRBJ1-4; 8 nucleotides match TRBD1. Being an ORF, TRBV5-7 has a function that is uncertain. V lost 1 base, J lost 2 bases, and 25 bases stayed unmatched. The CDR3 runs 23 residues. The chain's CDR3 is CASSLTGTGGELRVLGTNEKLFF. The DNA of the CDR3 is TGTGCCAGCAGCTTGACCGGGACAGGAGGTGAATTACGTGTATTGGGGACTAATGAAAAACTGTTTTTT.

This clonotype was seen a few times. The V gene is TRBV2, the J gene TRBJ1-6, with 9 bases fitting TRBD1. Trimming at V came to 6 bases and at J to 7 bases, leaving 4 bases not matched to a gene. The CDR3 covers 14 residues. Germline V CDR1 and CDR2: SNHLY, FYNNEI. The CDR3 sequence: CASSQTGGNSPLHF. The CDR3, as DNA: TGTGCCAGCAGCCAGACAGGGGGAAATTCACCCCTCCACTTT.

This clonotype has more than one count but fewer than ten. The chain is built from TRBV7-2 and TRBJ1-1; no definite D call. V gave up 2 bases and J gave up 0 bases, with 7 bases separating them. The germline CDR1 and CDR2 sequences are SGHTA and FQGNSA. The length of the CDR3 is 14 residues. In DNA form, the CDR3 reads TGTGCCAGCAGCTTACAGCTCATGAACACTGAAGCTTTCTTT. Its translation: CASSLQLMNTEAFF.

This clonotype was found a few times. The rearrangement uses TRBV20-1 and TRBJ2-3; 11 bases agree with TRBD2. The germline V gene has CDR1 DFQATT and CDR2 SNEGSKA (reference sequence). The CDR3 is 21 amino acids. V shed 3 bases and J 2 bases; nucleotides not matched to a gene: 22. CDR3 DNA sequence: TGCAGTGCTAGCTCATACCTCCCGCCGGGACTAGCGGACCCCAACACAGATACGCAGTATTTT. It codes for CSASSYLPPGLADPNTDTQYF.

This clonotype has only a few counts. The chain uses TRBV3-1 and TRBJ2-7; TRBD2 is a possible D gene (6 bases). V lost 4 bases to trimming and J lost 6 bases, with 13 bases between them. Looked up from germline, CDR1 is LGHDT and CDR2 is YNNKEL (reference sequence). The CDR3 extends over 13 amino acids. CDR3 sequence reads: CASSLLEEGEQYF. In DNA, the CDR3 is TGTGCCAGCAGCCTTCTAGAGGAGGGCGAGCAGTACTTC.

This clonotype was seen a few times. This chain links TRBV12-3 or TRBV12-4 with TRBJ1-2; D unresolved. V lost 2 bases and J lost 2, with 15 bases in between. The CDR3 totals 16 residues. CDR3 protein: CASSLPRERANYGYTF. Here the CDR3 DNA reads TGTGCCAGCAGTTTACCTAGGGAGCGGGCAAACTATGGCTACACCTTC.